This T cell receptor (beta chain) was captured by sequencing in a study of T cell repertoires in cytomegalovirus infection. Study results and caveats: Public TCR beta family frequency separated CMV-and-HLA carriers, including in an independent cohort.

The germline gives CDR1 DFQATT, CDR2 SNEGSKA (reference sequence). The CDR3 runs 12 residues. Trimming stripped 0 bases from V and 2 bases from J, with 5 bases between. TCRdb analysed the reads with MiXCR anew, one entry per CDR3 protein. The sample records about 460,000 distinct CDR3 sequences, approximately 10% being singletons. The table lists this clonotype with many counts. Its antigen is not known. The source material was PBMCs. V is TRBV20-1 and J is TRBJ2-7; D unclear. The receptor's source is a human donor in good health (CMV status not recorded). Some clones in this sample may be carry-over from other donors' samples. The CDR3 sequence is CSARDTAYEQYF. DNA for the CDR3: TGCAGTGCTAGAGATACGGCCTACGAGCAGTACTTC.